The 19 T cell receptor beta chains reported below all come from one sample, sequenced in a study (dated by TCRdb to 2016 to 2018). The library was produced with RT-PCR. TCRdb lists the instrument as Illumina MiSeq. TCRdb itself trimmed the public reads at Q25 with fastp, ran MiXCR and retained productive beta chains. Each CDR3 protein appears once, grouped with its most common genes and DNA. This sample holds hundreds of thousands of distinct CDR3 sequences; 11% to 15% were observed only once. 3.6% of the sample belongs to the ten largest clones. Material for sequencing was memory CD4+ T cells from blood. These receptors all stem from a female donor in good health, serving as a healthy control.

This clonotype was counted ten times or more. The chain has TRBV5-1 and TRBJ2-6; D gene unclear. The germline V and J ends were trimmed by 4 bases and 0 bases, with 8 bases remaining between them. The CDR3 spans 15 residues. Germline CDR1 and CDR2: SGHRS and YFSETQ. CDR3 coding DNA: TGCGCCAGCAGCCCCTCTTCCTCTGGGGCCAACGTCCTGACTTTC. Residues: CASSPSSSGANVLTF.

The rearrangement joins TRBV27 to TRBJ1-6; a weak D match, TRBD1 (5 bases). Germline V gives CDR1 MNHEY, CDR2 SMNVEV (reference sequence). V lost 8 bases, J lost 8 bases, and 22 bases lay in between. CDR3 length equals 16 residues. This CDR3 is CASHSRVHLQDSPLHF. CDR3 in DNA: TGTGCCAGCCACAGCAGGGTCCACCTTCAAGATTCACCCCTCCACTTT.

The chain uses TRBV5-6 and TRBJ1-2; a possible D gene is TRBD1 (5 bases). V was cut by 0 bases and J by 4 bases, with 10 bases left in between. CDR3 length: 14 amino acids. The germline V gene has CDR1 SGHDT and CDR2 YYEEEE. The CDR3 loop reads CASSLGQKIYGYTF. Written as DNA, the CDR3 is TGTGCCAGCAGCTTGGGACAGAAAATCTATGGCTACACCTTC.

CDR3 residues: CASSQGQWNTEAFF. CDR3 bases: TGTGCCAGCTCACAAGGGCAGTGGAACACTGAAGCTTTCTTT. J is TRBJ1-1 and V is TRBV18; D is uncertain. V lost 4 bases, J lost 1 base, and 10 bases lay in between. This CDR3 is built from 14 residues. Looked up from germline, CDR1 is KGHSH and CDR2 is LQKENI.

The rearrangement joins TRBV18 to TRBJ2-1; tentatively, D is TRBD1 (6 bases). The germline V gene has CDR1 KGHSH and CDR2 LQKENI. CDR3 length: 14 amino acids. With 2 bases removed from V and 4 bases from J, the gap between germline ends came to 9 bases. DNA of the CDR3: TGTGCCAGCTCACCAAGGGACACTTACAATGAGCAGTTCTTC. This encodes CASSPRDTYNEQFF.

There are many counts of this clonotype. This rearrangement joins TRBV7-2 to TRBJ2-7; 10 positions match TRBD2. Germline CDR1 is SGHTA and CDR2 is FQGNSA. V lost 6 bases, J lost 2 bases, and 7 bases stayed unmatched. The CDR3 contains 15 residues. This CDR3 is CASRVTSGPTYEQYF. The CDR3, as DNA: TGTGCCAGCAGAGTGACTAGCGGGCCGACCTACGAGCAGTACTTC.

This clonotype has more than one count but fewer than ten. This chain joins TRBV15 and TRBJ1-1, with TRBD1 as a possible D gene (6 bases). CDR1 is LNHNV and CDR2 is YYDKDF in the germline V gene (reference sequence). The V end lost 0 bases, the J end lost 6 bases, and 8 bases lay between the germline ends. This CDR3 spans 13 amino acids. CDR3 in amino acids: CATSRDSGAEAFF. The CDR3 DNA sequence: TGTGCCACCAGCAGAGATTCAGGGGCTGAAGCTTTCTTT.

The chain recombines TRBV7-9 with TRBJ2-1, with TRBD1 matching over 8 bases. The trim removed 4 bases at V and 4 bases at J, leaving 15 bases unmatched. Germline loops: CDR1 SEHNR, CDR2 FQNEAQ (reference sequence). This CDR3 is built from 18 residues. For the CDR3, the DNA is TGTGCCAGCAGCTACTCAAGGGGACGGGACAGGTCATACAATGAGCAGTTCTTC. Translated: CASSYSRGRDRSYNEQFF.

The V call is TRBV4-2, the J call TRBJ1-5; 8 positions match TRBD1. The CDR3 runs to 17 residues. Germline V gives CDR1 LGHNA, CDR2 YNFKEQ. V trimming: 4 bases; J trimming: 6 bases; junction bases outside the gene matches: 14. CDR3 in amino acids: CASSRESTGVGIQPQHF. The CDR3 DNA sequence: TGTGCCAGCAGCCGGGAATCGACAGGGGTGGGGATTCAGCCCCAGCATTTT.

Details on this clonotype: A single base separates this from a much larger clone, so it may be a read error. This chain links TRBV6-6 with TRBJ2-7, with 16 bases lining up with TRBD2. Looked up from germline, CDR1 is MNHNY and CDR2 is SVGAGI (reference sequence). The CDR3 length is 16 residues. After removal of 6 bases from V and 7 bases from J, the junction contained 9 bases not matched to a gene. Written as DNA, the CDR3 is TGTGCCAGCAGGAAGGGACTAGCGGGAGGGGACAATGAGCAGTACTTC. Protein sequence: CASRKGLAGGDNEQYF.

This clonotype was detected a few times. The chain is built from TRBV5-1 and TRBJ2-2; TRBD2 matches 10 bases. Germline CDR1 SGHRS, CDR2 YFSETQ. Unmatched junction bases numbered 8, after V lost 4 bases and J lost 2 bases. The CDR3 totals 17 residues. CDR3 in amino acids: CASSEGTSAGNTGELFF. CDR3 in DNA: TGCGCCAGCAGCGAAGGGACTAGCGCTGGTAACACCGGGGAGCTGTTTTTT.

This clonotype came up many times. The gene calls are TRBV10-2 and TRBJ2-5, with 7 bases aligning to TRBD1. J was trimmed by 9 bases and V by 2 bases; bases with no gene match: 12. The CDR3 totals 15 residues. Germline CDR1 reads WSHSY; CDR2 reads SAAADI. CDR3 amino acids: CASSENVVVQGAQYF. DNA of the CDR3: TGCGCCAGCAGTGAGAACGTTGTGGTCCAGGGGGCCCAGTACTTC.

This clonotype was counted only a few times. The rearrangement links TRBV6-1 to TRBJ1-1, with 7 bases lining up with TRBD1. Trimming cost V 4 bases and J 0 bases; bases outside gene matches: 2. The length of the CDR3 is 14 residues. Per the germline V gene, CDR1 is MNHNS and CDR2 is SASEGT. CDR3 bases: TGTGCCAGCAGTGTCGGGACAGTGAACACTGAAGCTTTCTTT. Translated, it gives CASSVGTVNTEAFF.

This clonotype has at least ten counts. This chain's CDR3 is CASSPRTGANEKLFF. In nucleotides, the CDR3 is TGTGCCAGCTCACCCCGGACAGGGGCTAATGAAAAACTGTTTTTT. The rearrangement links TRBV18 to TRBJ1-4; 9 positions match TRBD1. The V segment lost 3 bases and the J segment 3 bases; nucleotides outside the gene matches: 2. Germline-derived CDR1 and CDR2 are KGHSH and LQKENI. The CDR3 is made up of 15 amino acids. Full variable domain (rest looked up from reference TRBV18 and TRBJ1-4): NAGVMQNPRHLVRRRGQEARLRCSPMKGHSHVYWYRQLPEEGLKFMVYLQKENIIDESGMPKERFSAEFPKEGPSILRIQQVVRGDSAAYFCASSPRTGANEKLFFGSGTQLSVL.

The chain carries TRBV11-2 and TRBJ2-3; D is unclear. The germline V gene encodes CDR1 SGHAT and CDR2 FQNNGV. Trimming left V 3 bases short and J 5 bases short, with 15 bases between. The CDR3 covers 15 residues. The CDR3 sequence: CASSFNLLGEDTQYF. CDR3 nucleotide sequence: TGTGCCAGCAGCTTCAACTTACTGGGTGAAGATACGCAGTATTTT.

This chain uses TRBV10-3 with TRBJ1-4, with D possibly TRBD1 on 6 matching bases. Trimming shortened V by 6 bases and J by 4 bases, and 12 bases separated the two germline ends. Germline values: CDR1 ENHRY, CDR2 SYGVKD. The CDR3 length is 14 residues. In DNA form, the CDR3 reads TGTGCCATCAGAAAGGACAGCGATAATGAAAAACTGTTTTTT. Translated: CAIRKDSDNEKLFF.

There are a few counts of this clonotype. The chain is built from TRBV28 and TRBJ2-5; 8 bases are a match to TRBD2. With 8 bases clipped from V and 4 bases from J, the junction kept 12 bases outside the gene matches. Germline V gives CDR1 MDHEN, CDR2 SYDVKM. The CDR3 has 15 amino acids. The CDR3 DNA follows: TGTGCCAGCTCTGACTGGCGGGCGGGAGGAGAGACCCAGTACTTC. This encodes CASSDWRAGGETQYF.

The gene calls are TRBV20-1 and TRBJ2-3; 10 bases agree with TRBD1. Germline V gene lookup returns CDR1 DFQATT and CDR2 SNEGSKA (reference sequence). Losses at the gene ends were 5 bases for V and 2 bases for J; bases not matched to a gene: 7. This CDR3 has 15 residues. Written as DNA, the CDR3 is TGCAGTGCTGAAGGGGGACAGGGGCTCACAGATACGCAGTATTTT. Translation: CSAEGGQGLTDTQYF.

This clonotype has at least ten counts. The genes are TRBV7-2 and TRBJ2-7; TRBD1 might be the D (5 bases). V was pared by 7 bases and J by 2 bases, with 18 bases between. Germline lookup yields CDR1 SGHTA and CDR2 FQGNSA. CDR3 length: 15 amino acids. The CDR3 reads CASNPGPFLPYEQYF. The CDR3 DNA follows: TGTGCCAGCAACCCAGGGCCCTTCTTGCCCTACGAGCAGTACTTC.